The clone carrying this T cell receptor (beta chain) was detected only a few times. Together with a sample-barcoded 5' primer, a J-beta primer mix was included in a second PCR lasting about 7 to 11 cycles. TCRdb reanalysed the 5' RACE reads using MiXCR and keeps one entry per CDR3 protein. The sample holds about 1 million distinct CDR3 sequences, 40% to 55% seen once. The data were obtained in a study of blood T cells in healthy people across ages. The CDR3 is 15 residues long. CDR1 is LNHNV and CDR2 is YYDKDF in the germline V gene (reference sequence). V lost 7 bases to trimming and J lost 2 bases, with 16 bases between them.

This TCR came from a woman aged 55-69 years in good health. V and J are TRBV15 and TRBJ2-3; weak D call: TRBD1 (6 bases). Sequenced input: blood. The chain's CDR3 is CATTPSNRVTDTQYF. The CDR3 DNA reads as TGTGCCACCACCCCAAGTAACAGGGTCACAGATACGCAGTATTTT.